The 27 T cell receptor beta chains given below trace back to one sample, sequenced in a study of blood T cell repertoires in COVID-19. Measured with immunoSEQ multiplex PCR; TCRdb has only the in-frame clones, and not every one. The sample has about 81,000 clones, roughly 83% seen once. The sample was peripheral blood. The receptors derive from a human donor in a cohort sampled during active COVID-19.

This chain uses TRBV7-9 with TRBJ1-6; D gene unclear. The germline V and J ends were trimmed by 5 bases and 6 bases, with 5 bases remaining between them. The CDR3 contains 12 residues. Per the germline V gene, CDR1 is SEHNR and CDR2 is FQNEAQ (reference sequence). CDR3 loop: CASSILNSPLHF. CDR3 bases: TGTGCCAGCAGCATACTTAATTCACCCCTCCACTTT.

V and J are TRBV4-3 and TRBJ2-2; D is perhaps TRBD2 (6 bases). Trimming stripped 0 bases from V and 3 bases from J, with 11 bases between. From germline, CDR1 is LGHNA and CDR2 YSLEER. The CDR3 runs to 16 residues. CDR3 nucleotide sequence: TGCGCCAGCAGCCAAGATAGCGGACTCCACACCGGGGAGCTGTTTTTT. Residues: CASSQDSGLHTGELFF.

The rearrangement links TRBV6-5 to TRBJ1-2; 7 positions agree with TRBD1. V lost 4 bases and J lost 5; bases outside the gene matches: 7. CDR3 length equals 14 residues. CDR1 and CDR2 from the germline V gene are MNHEY and SVGAGI. DNA of the CDR3: TGTGCCAGCAGTTCTAACAGGGGAGGTTATGGCTACACCTTC. It translates to CASSSNRGGYGYTF.

The chain links TRBV3-1 (or the pseudogene TRBV3-2) to TRBJ1-5, with D perhaps TRBD1 (6 bases). Germline V gene data show CDR1 as LGHDT and CDR2 as YNNKEL (reference sequence). The V end lost 3 bases, the J end lost 5 bases, and 8 bases lay between the germline ends. The CDR3 covers 13 residues. CDR3 region: CASSQGAYQPQHF. Here the CDR3 DNA reads TGTGCCAGCAGCCAGGGGGCTTATCAGCCCCAGCATTTT.

The sample holds one count of this clone. This chain's CDR3 is CASSYDGLAVNENFRETQYF. CDR3 bases: TGTGCCAGCAGTTACGACGGACTAGCGGTAAACGAGAATTTTAGGGAGACCCAGTACTTC. The gene calls are TRBV6-2 or TRBV6-3 and TRBJ2-5; 10 nucleotides match TRBD2. The CDR3 length is 20 residues. Germline V lookup: CDR1 MNHEY, CDR2 SVGEGT. With 2 bases clipped from V and 5 bases from J, the junction kept 20 bases outside the gene matches.

The chain recombines TRBV6-5 with TRBJ2-3; tentatively, D is TRBD2 (6 bases). The germline V and J ends were trimmed by 4 bases and 2 bases, with 13 bases remaining between them. Germline V gene data show CDR1 as MNHEY and CDR2 as SVGAGI. The CDR3 consists of 15 residues. The CDR3 loop is CASSWNSGLTDTQYF. The CDR3 nucleotides are TGTGCCAGCAGTTGGAATAGCGGACTCACAGATACGCAGTATTTT.

The V and J genes are TRBV19 and TRBJ1-2; D gene unclear. The CDR3 spans 15 residues. Deletions cut 5 bases from V and 4 bases from J, with 17 bases between. Per the germline V gene, CDR1 is LNHDA and CDR2 is SQIVND (reference sequence). CDR3 protein: CASSLGRGALYGYTF. Here the CDR3 DNA reads TGTGCCAGTAGTTTAGGTCGGGGTGCACTCTATGGCTACACCTTC.

The chain couples TRBV2 to TRBJ2-3; TRBD2 might be the D (6 bases). The length of the CDR3 is 15 residues. The germline V gene has CDR1 SNHLY and CDR2 FYNNEI. Trimming removed 1 base from V and 4 bases from J, with 12 bases in between. The CDR3 DNA is TGTGCCAGCAGTGAAGGTGGCGGGATAGCAGATACGCAGTATTTT. Translation: CASSEGGGIADTQYF. The whole variable domain, remainder taken from reference TRBV2 and TRBJ2-3, is EPEVTQTPSHQVTQMGQEVILRCVPISNHLYFYWYRQILGQKVEFLVSFYNNEISEKSEIFDDQFSVERPDGSNFTLKIRSTKLEDSAMYFCASSEGGGIADTQYFGPGTRLTVL.

This chain joins TRBV9 and TRBJ2-7; 8 bases fit TRBD2. The ends lost 4 bases at V and 6 bases at J; junction bases unmatched: 12. The CDR3 sequence is 15 residues long. Germline-derived CDR1 and CDR2 are SGDLS and YYNGEE. CDR3 coding DNA: TGTGCCAGCAGCCCGGGGGGGGACCCTTCTCTCGAGCAGTACTTC. It is translated as CASSPGGDPSLEQYF.

The chain employs TRBV30 and TRBJ1-5; 8 positions agree with TRBD1. The CDR3 sequence is 13 residues long. V shed 6 bases, J shed 5 bases, and the junction held 6 bases outside the gene matches. Germline V gene lookup returns CDR1 GTSNPN and CDR2 SVGIG (reference sequence). CDR3 DNA: TGTGCCTGCTCGGACAGGGCCGATCAGCCCCAGCATTTT. This gives the protein CACSDRADQPQHF.

V gene TRBV6-1 combines with J gene TRBJ1-2, with D unclear. Looked up from germline, CDR1 is MNHNS and CDR2 is SASEGT. The CDR3 sequence is 19 residues long. The V gene lost 0 bases and the J gene lost 5 bases, with 25 bases spanning the gap. CDR3 region: CASSEALREFQTVLYGYTF. CDR3 nucleotides: TGTGCCAGCAGTGAAGCCTTGAGGGAGTTTCAGACCGTCCTGTATGGCTACACCTTC.

In the case of this clone: Other DNA sequences within the sample encode an identical CDR3. This sequence joins TRBV4-3 and TRBJ2-2, with 8 bases matching TRBD2. CDR3 length: 16 amino acids. The germline gives CDR1 LGHNA, CDR2 YSLEER. V lost 0 bases and J lost 3; bases outside the gene matches: 3. The CDR3 here is CASSQDPRGDTGELFF. The CDR3 DNA reads TGCGCCAGCAGCCAAGATCCGCGGGGGGACACCGGGGAGCTGTTTTTT.

The chain is built from TRBV5-6 and TRBJ1-5; D gene ambiguous. V lost 4 bases and J 5 bases, leaving 10 bases between the germline ends. CDR3 size: 13 residues. Germline CDR1 and CDR2: SGHDT and YYEEEE. CDR3: CASSKREDQPQHF. As DNA, the CDR3 is TGTGCCAGCAGCAAGAGGGAGGATCAGCCCCAGCATTTT. Complete variable domain (other parts from reference TRBV5-6 and TRBJ1-5): DAGVTQSPTHLIKTRGQQVTLRCSPKSGHDTVSWYQQALGQGPQFIFQYYEEEERQRGNFPDRFSGHQFPNYSSELNVNALLLGDSALYLCASSKREDQPQHFGDGTRLSIL.

This clone came up once. This CDR3 is also generated by other DNA sequences in the sample. V and J are TRBV7-8 and TRBJ2-3; TRBD2 agrees at 8 bases. Germline loops: CDR1 SGHVS, CDR2 FQNEAQ. The CDR3 is 16 amino acids. The J segment lost 0 bases and the V segment lost 1 base, leaving 3 bases of the junction unmatched. The CDR3 loop reads CASSLVASGSTDTQYF. In nucleotides, the CDR3 is TGTGCCAGCAGCTTAGTGGCTAGCGGGAGCACAGATACGCAGTATTTT. Combining the CDR3 with reference TRBV7-8 and TRBJ2-3 gives the whole variable domain GAGVSQSPRYKVAKRGQDVALRCDPISGHVSLFWYQQALGQGPEFLTYFQNEAQLDKSGLPSDRFFAERPEGSVSTLKIQRTQQEDSAVYLCASSLVASGSTDTQYFGPGTRLTVL.

The V gene is TRBV2, the J gene TRBJ2-1; D possibly corresponds to TRBD2 (5 bases). The V gene's germline CDR1 is SNHLY and CDR2 FYNNEI. This CDR3 spans 13 amino acids. The germline V and J ends were trimmed by 9 bases and 3 bases, with 12 bases remaining between them. DNA of the CDR3: TGTGCCAGTGGGAGAGGGAACTACAATGAGCAGTTCTTC. Its protein is CASGRGNYNEQFF. The complete variable domain, with remaining parts taken from reference TRBV2 and TRBJ2-1, reads EPEVTQTPSHQVTQMGQEVILRCVPISNHLYFYWYRQILGQKVEFLVSFYNNEISEKSEIFDDQFSVERPDGSNFTLKIRSTKLEDSAMYFCASGRGNYNEQFFGPGTRLTVL.

The chain links TRBV29-1 to TRBJ2-7, with TRBD1 matching over 10 bases. Germline assignment: CDR1 SQVTM and CDR2 ANQGSEA. The CDR3 length is 14 residues. Trimming cost V 1 base and J 4 bases; bases outside gene matches: 4. Here the CDR3 reads CSVEATGGRYEQYF. CDR3 sequence (DNA): TGCAGCGTTGAAGCGACAGGGGGCAGGTACGAGCAGTACTTC.

The V call is TRBV7-9, the J call TRBJ2-5; the D is unclear. Germline CDR1 is SEHNR and CDR2 is FQNEAQ (reference sequence). CDR3 length: 15 residues. V was cut by 1 base and J by 7 bases, with 16 bases left in between. The CDR3 DNA sequence: TGTGCCAGCAGCTTAGAGTTAATGGCAGGTGGGACCCAGTACTTC. Its protein product is CASSLELMAGGTQYF.

This clone has a handful of counts. V and J are TRBV21-1 and TRBJ2-5; the table's D call TRBD1 went unverified against the DNA. TRBV21-1 counts as a pseudogene. CDR3 length: 15 amino acids. CDR3 sequence reads: CASSKAHRGGETQYF. The CDR3 DNA is TGTGCCAGCAGCAAAGCGCACAGGGGGGGAGAGACCCAGTACTTC.

The chain has TRBV27 and TRBJ1-2; 10 bases match TRBD1. With V trimmed by 5 bases and J by 5 bases, 8 bases remained unmatched. The CDR3 length is 15 residues. From germline, CDR1 is MNHEY and CDR2 SMNVEV (reference sequence). This CDR3 reads CASSPGQGVWYGYTF. In DNA, the CDR3 is TGTGCCAGCAGTCCTGGACAGGGGGTATGGTATGGCTACACCTTC.

The chain joins TRBV5-1 to TRBJ1-6; 8 bases are shared with TRBD1. This CDR3 is 14 amino acids long. Per germline, CDR1 SGHRS and CDR2 YFSETQ. Trimming took 2 bases from V and 7 from J; bases not matched to a gene: 2. Here the CDR3 reads CASSLRTGNSPLHF. The CDR3 DNA reads TGCGCCAGCAGCTTAAGGACAGGGAATTCACCCCTCCACTTT.

The chain couples TRBV5-1 to TRBJ1-1; TRBD1 aligns across 8 bases. The CDR3 is made up of 15 amino acids. CDR1 and CDR2 (germline): SGHRS, YFSETQ. With 0 bases clipped from V and 3 bases from J, the junction kept 4 bases outside the gene matches. CDR3 amino acids: CASSLEGTGDTEAFF. The CDR3 DNA sequence: TGCGCCAGCAGCTTGGAAGGGACAGGAGACACTGAAGCTTTCTTT.

V is TRBV4-3 and J is TRBJ2-7, with 7 bases matching TRBD2. The CDR3 sequence is 15 residues long. With 0 bases clipped from V and 6 bases from J, the junction kept 8 bases outside the gene matches. Germline V gene data show CDR1 as LGHNA and CDR2 as YSLEER. DNA for the CDR3: TGCGCCAGCAGCCAAGACGGCGGGAGTGGAAGCGAGCAGTACTTC. Translated: CASSQDGGSGSEQYF.

CDR3 loop: CASSFRQGAETQYF. In DNA form, the CDR3 reads TGTGCCAGCTCATTCCGACAGGGGGCAGAGACCCAGTACTTC. J is TRBJ2-5 and V is TRBV18; 10 bases are shared with TRBD1. The CDR3 extends over 14 amino acids. The germline V gene has CDR1 KGHSH and CDR2 LQKENI. The V segment lost 5 bases and the J segment 4 bases; nucleotides outside the gene matches: 4.

The chain has TRBV4-3 and TRBJ2-2; D unclear. Between the trimmed V and J ends, which lost 2 bases and 2 bases, there was a span of 9 bases. Germline V lookup: CDR1 LGHNA, CDR2 YSLEER. This CDR3 is built from 15 residues. The CDR3 sequence is CASSQSPLNTGELFF. For the CDR3, the DNA is TGCGCCAGCAGCCAAAGTCCACTCAACACCGGGGAGCTGTTTTTT.

The chain couples TRBV11-2 to TRBJ1-2; no clear D gene. The V gene lost 6 bases and the J gene lost 0 bases, with 5 bases spanning the gap. The CDR3 has 12 amino acids. Germline assignment: CDR1 SGHAT and CDR2 FQNNGV. CDR3 bases: TGTGCCAGCAGGGCGGCTAACTATGGCTACACCTTC. The encoded protein is CASRAANYGYTF. Variable domain in full (rest from reference TRBV11-2 and TRBJ1-2): EAGVAQSPRYKIIEKRQSVAFWCNPISGHATLYWYQQILGQGPKLLIQFQNNGVVDDSQLPKDRFSAERLKGVDSTLKIQPAKLEDSAVYLCASRAANYGYTFGSGTRLTVV.

This chain links TRBV10-1 with TRBJ2-3; D may be TRBD2 (5 bases). The CDR3 runs to 16 residues. Deletions cut 0 bases from V and 7 bases from J, with 17 bases between. Germline V CDR1 and CDR2: WNHNN, SYGVQD (reference sequence). CDR3 in amino acids: CASSESGGFRSNTQYF. The CDR3 nucleotides are TGCGCCAGCAGTGAGTCCGGCGGGTTCCGGAGCAATACGCAGTATTTT.

This clone appeared once. The chain has TRBV19 and TRBJ1-5, with D tentatively TRBD1 (6 bases). Trimming removed 8 bases at V and 0 bases at J, with 26 bases between. The length of the CDR3 is 19 residues. Germline CDR1 is LNHDA and CDR2 is SQIVND (reference sequence). DNA of the CDR3: TGTGCCAGTCTCCATACAGGGAAGGGAGTTGGCTATAGCAATCAGCCCCAGCATTTT. It specifies CASLHTGKGVGYSNQPQHF.